These 5 T cell receptor beta chains were sequenced from one sample in a study of blood T cell repertoires in COVID-19. Assay used: immunoSEQ multiplex PCR; TCRdb lists only in-frame clones, some missing. Here the sample spans around 200,000 clones, roughly 86% being singletons. Sequencing input: PBMCs or T cells enriched from blood (not recorded which). The source of these receptors is a man aged 40-49 years with acute COVID-19.

The chain has TRBV5-1 and TRBJ2-3; a possible D gene is TRBD1 (6 bases). Germline assignment: CDR1 SGHRS and CDR2 YFSETQ. Trimming cost V 3 bases and J 6 bases, with 8 bases left between them. The CDR3 is made up of 12 amino acids. CDR3 in amino acids: CASSSGQDTQYF. As DNA, the CDR3 is TGCGCCAGCAGCTCTGGACAGGATACGCAGTATTTT.

This chain links TRBV18 with TRBJ2-7; unclear D gene. Germline V gives CDR1 KGHSH, CDR2 LQKENI. V lost 5 bases and J 1 base, leaving 6 bases between the germline ends. This CDR3 has 12 amino acids. In DNA, the CDR3 is TGTGCCAGCTCATCCTCTTCCTACGAGCAGTACTTC. Residues: CASSSSSYEQYF.

The J gene is TRBJ1-1, the V gene TRBV18; D call uncertain. Trimming took 3 bases from V and 2 from J, leaving 10 bases between them. The CDR3 is 14 residues long. In germline, CDR1 is KGHSH, CDR2 LQKENI. In nucleotides, the CDR3 is TGTGCCAGCTCACCTCTTAACATAAACACTGAAGCTTTCTTT. Translated: CASSPLNINTEAFF. The entire variable domain, with the rest obtained from reference TRBV18 and TRBJ1-1, is as follows: NAGVMQNPRHLVRRRGQEARLRCSPMKGHSHVYWYRQLPEEGLKFMVYLQKENIIDESGMPKERFSAEFPKEGPSILRIQQVVRGDSAAYFCASSPLNINTEAFFGQGTRLTVV.

The chain recombines TRBV2 with TRBJ2-4; TRBD1 is a possible D gene (6 bases). CDR3 length: 15 residues. V shed 1 base and J shed 0 bases, with 7 bases lying between them. Germline V gives CDR1 SNHLY, CDR2 FYNNEI. The CDR3 bases are TGTGCCAGCAGTGAAGGGGGGCTAGCCAAAAACATTCAGTACTTC. Translating it yields CASSEGGLAKNIQYF.

The rearrangement joins TRBV21-1 to TRBJ2-3; no check of the table's D call, TRBD2, against the DNA was made. TRBV21-1 is given as a pseudogene. The CDR3 is made up of 19 amino acids. CDR3 sequence reads: CASSPVKCGGEREPDTQYF. The CDR3, as DNA: TGTGCCAGCAGCCCCGTAAAATGTGGGGGGGAGCGGGAGCCGGATACGCAGTATTTT.